The 2 T cell receptor beta chains reported below all come from one sample, sequenced in a study of T-cell memory formation after mild COVID-19. MiXCR, run by TCRdb on the 5' RACE reads, gives a single entry per CDR3 protein. The table shows 500,000 to 600,000 distinct CDR3 sequences, with more than 15% occurring only once. Source material: PBMCs or a T cell subset sorted from them (not recorded which). The receptors here all came from an adult woman who had mild COVID-19 (a few samples of this study predate the infection). Cell type and time point are not known.

V is TRBV24-1 and J is TRBJ2-3, with 9 nucleotides matching TRBD2. The CDR3 has 16 amino acids. V was clipped by 0 bases and J by 2 bases; unmatched bases: 2. Germline assignment: CDR1 KGHDR and CDR2 SFDVKD. This chain's CDR3 is CATSDLRGRATDTQYF. Written as DNA, the CDR3 is TGTGCCACCAGTGATTTGCGCGGGAGGGCCACAGATACGCAGTATTTT.

Details on this clonotype: One junction end disagrees with the germline gene, perhaps due to a read error. The J gene is TRBJ2-3, the V gene TRBV3-1; D is perhaps TRBD1 (6 bases). This CDR3 spans 18 amino acids. Germline V gene lookup returns CDR1 LGHDT and CDR2 YNNKEL (reference sequence). The CDR3 nucleotides read TGTGCCAGCAGTCAAGCGCAGGGGAGAAGCCTCGGCACAGATACGCAGTATTTT. Translating it yields CASSQAQGRSLGTDTQYF.